The 2 T cell receptor beta chains below come from one sample, sequenced in a study of blood T cells in healthy people across ages (dated by TCRdb to the mid-2010s). Receptors were amplified or captured by 5' RACE. For sequencing, an Illumina HiSeq 2500 was employed. A second PCR of about 6 to 11 cycles was performed with a sample-barcoded 5' primer and a J-beta primer mix. TCRdb cleaned the public reads at Q25 with fastp, built clones with MiXCR and kept in-frame beta chains. Rows merge per CDR3 protein into single entries with the most common DNA and genes. This sample comprises 1.5 million to 1.9 million distinct CDR3 sequences, approximately 43% of them detected only once. The ten largest clones represent under 5% of the sample. Sequenced sample: blood. These receptors were obtained from a young woman in good health.

A few counts support this clonotype. V gene TRBV6-2 or TRBV6-3 combines with J gene TRBJ2-7, with D uncertain. CDR3 length equals 14 residues. Germline V gene data show CDR1 as MNHEY and CDR2 as SVGEGT. The V end lost 1 base, the J end lost 2 bases, and 9 bases lay between the germline ends. The CDR3 loop is CASSYFGQTYEQYF. The CDR3 DNA sequence: TGTGCCAGCAGTTACTTTGGGCAGACCTACGAGCAGTACTTC.

This chain links TRBV6-6 with TRBJ2-1, with 7 bases fitting TRBD1. The J call is uncertain, as TRBJ2-7 better fits the DNA end. CDR1 MNHNY and CDR2 SVGAGI come from the germline V gene (reference sequence). This CDR3 region has 15 residues. CDR3 coding DNA: TGTGCCAGCAACATCCGGGACAGCTCCTACAATGAGCAGTACTTC. It encodes CASNIRDSSYNEQYF.